Below, 18 T cell receptor beta chains from the same sample are listed, as sequenced in a study of T-cell memory formation after mild COVID-19. From the 5' RACE reads, TCRdb called clonotypes with MiXCR, one entry per CDR3 protein. The sample has some 490,000 distinct CDR3 sequences, 15% to 20% seen once. The specimen sequenced was PBMCs or a T cell subset sorted from them (not recorded which). Receptor source: an adult woman who had mild COVID-19 (a few samples of this study predate the infection). Cell type and time point are not known.

There are a few counts of this clonotype. The chain uses TRBV4-1 and TRBJ2-3; D is uncertain. The CDR3 has 16 amino acids. Looked up from germline, CDR1 is MGHRA and CDR2 is YSYEKL. V lost 4 bases and J 3 bases, leaving 17 bases between the germline ends. The CDR3 loop is CASSLRRLPETDTQYF. The DNA for the CDR3 is TGCGCCAGCAGCCTTCGCAGGCTGCCTGAGACAGATACGCAGTATTTT.

The chain employs TRBV29-1 and TRBJ2-7; D call uncertain. Trimming shortened V by 2 bases and J by 2 bases, and 16 bases separated the two germline ends. CDR1 and CDR2 from the germline V gene are SQVTM and ANQGSEA. The CDR3 has 15 amino acids. CDR3 in amino acids: CSVEYFGGKTYEQYF. As DNA, the CDR3 is TGCAGCGTTGAATATTTTGGTGGCAAGACCTACGAGCAGTACTTC.

This clonotype has only a few counts. The chain recombines TRBV7-9 with TRBJ1-1; no clear D. Germline V gene sequence: CDR1 SEHNR, CDR2 FQNEAQ (reference sequence). The germline V and J ends were trimmed by 7 bases and 0 bases, with 9 bases remaining between them. The CDR3 sequence is 13 residues long. The CDR3 loop is CASTKVLNTEAFF. For the CDR3, the DNA is TGTGCCAGCACCAAGGTTCTGAACACTGAAGCTTTCTTT.

The rearrangement joins TRBV7-9 to TRBJ2-3, with 8 bases fitting TRBD2. The germline V gene has CDR1 SEHNR and CDR2 FQNEAQ (reference sequence). Trimming at V came to 3 bases and at J to 7 bases, leaving 12 bases not matched to a gene. The CDR3 is 16 amino acids. CDR3 in DNA: TGTGCCAGCAGCTTGAGGACACAGCGGGAGAAAAATACGCAGTATTTT. It codes for CASSLRTQREKNTQYF.

This clonotype was seen only a few times. V usage is TRBV7-2 and J usage is TRBJ2-4; D is unresolved. V lost 5 bases and J lost 0, with 8 bases in between. This CDR3 is 14 amino acids long. CDR1 is SGHTA, CDR2 FQGNSA, per germline. In DNA, the CDR3 is TGTGCCAGCAGCCCCGCCGTAGCCAAAAACATTCAGTACTTC. Protein: CASSPAVAKNIQYF. The whole variable domain, remainder taken from reference TRBV7-2 and TRBJ2-4, is GAGVSQSPSNKVTEKGKDVELRCDPISGHTALYWYRQSLGQGLEFLIYFQGNSAPDKSGLPSDRFSAERTGGSVSTLTIQRTQQEDSAVYLCASSPAVAKNIQYFGAGTRLSVL.

The chain links TRBV19 to TRBJ2-7; no clear D. The CDR3 has 14 residues. Per germline, CDR1 LNHDA and CDR2 SQIVND (reference sequence). V was trimmed by 4 bases and J by 0 bases, leaving 10 bases between them. This chain's CDR3 is CASSNFSYSYEQYF. CDR3 bases: TGTGCCAGTAGTAATTTCAGTTACTCCTACGAGCAGTACTTC.

This chain joins TRBV24-1 and TRBJ1-1; 7 nucleotides align to TRBD1. Germline CDR1 is KGHDR and CDR2 is SFDVKD. With V trimmed by 7 bases and J by 3 bases, 4 bases remained unmatched. The CDR3 runs 13 residues. The CDR3 coding sequence is TGTGCCACCAGAAACAGGGGATACACTGAAGCTTTCTTT. Its protein is CATRNRGYTEAFF.

The table lists this clonotype with a few counts. The rearrangement links TRBV11-2 to TRBJ1-5; no clear D gene. The CDR3 runs to 16 residues. Deletions cut 7 bases from V and 4 bases from J, with 20 bases between. CDR1 and CDR2 from the germline V gene are SGHAT and FQNNGV. CDR3 sequence (DNA): TGTGCCAGCACCGATCAGGACGCCGTCAATAATCAGCCCCAGCATTTT. Translating it yields CASTDQDAVNNQPQHF.

CDR3 DNA: TGTGCTAGGGGAGACTTCTTCTACGAGCAGTACTTC. It is translated as CARGDFFYEQYF. The chain links TRBV12-5 to TRBJ2-7; TRBD2 might be the D (5 bases). This CDR3 region has 12 residues. CDR1 and CDR2 (germline): LGHNT, FRNRAP. The ends were cut back, 9 bases at V and 3 bases at J, with 12 bases in the middle.

The V and J genes are TRBV12-3 or TRBV12-4 and TRBJ1-2; D call uncertain. This CDR3 comprises 15 residues. Between the trimmed V and J ends, which lost 3 bases and 6 bases, there was a span of 17 bases. The CDR3 coding sequence is TGTGCCAGCAGTTTTAGGGAGGACCAACTAAATGGCTACACCTTC. Translated, it gives CASSFREDQLNGYTF.

This clonotype showed up just a few times. The genes are TRBV7-3 and TRBJ2-1, with unresolved D. V lost 5 bases, J lost 5 bases, and 13 bases lay in between. Germline-derived CDR1 and CDR2 are SGHTA and FQGTGA. The CDR3 length is 14 residues. Here the CDR3 reads CASSVGPPDNEQFF. In nucleotides, the CDR3 is TGTGCCAGCAGCGTCGGGCCCCCCGACAATGAGCAGTTCTTC.

This clonotype was found a few times. The rearrangement uses TRBV7-6 and TRBJ2-7, with D perhaps TRBD1 or TRBD2 (5 bases each). The CDR3 sequence is 15 residues long. Germline lookup yields CDR1 SGHVS and CDR2 FNYEAQ. The V and J ends lost 1 base and 4 bases respectively, with 14 bases between them. The CDR3 bases are TGTGCCAGCAGCTTAGTGAGGGACGGGATATACGAGCAGTACTTC. It yields the protein CASSLVRDGIYEQYF.

This clonotype was counted a few times. The chain links TRBV20-1 to TRBJ2-1, with 13 positions matching TRBD2. Germline CDR1 and CDR2: DFQATT and SNEGSKA (reference sequence). The ends lost 6 bases at V and 4 bases at J; junction bases unmatched: 3. There are 14 residues in the CDR3. The CDR3 bases are TGCAGTGCCCTACTAGCGGGAGGGTACAATGAGCAGTTCTTC. Amino acid sequence: CSALLAGGYNEQFF.

This clonotype came up a few times. CDR3 amino acids: CASSKGKAASYEQYF. The CDR3 bases are TGTGCCAGCAGCAAAGGCAAAGCGGCATCCTACGAGCAGTACTTC. The V and J genes are TRBV21-1 and TRBJ2-7; the table assigns TRBD2, which was not confirmed against the DNA. TRBV21-1 is a pseudogene locus. The CDR3 sequence is 15 residues long.

At least ten counts were recorded for this clonotype. This chain connects TRBV5-1 to TRBJ1-1; the D is unclear. V lost 3 bases and J lost 2, with 8 bases in between. From germline, CDR1 is SGHRS and CDR2 YFSETQ. The CDR3 totals 13 residues. CDR3 sequence (DNA): TGCGCCAGCAGCTCCGACGGTAACACTGAAGCTTTCTTT. This codes for CASSSDGNTEAFF.

The chain has TRBV20-1 and TRBJ1-2, with a weak D call TRBD1 (6 bases). The germline V gene encodes CDR1 DFQATT and CDR2 SNEGSKA (reference sequence). Trimming removed 1 base from V and 2 bases from J, with 11 bases in between. The CDR3 covers 14 residues. As DNA, the CDR3 is TGCAGTGCTAGAGTCAATCAGGGGAACTATGGCTACACCTTC. Amino acid sequence: CSARVNQGNYGYTF.

The J gene is TRBJ2-7, the V gene TRBV5-1; D is perhaps TRBD1 or TRBD2 (5 bases each). From germline, CDR1 is SGHRS and CDR2 YFSETQ. CDR3 length: 14 amino acids. Trimming shortened V by 3 bases and J by 7 bases, and 17 bases separated the two germline ends. The CDR3 sequence: CASSWAGAPEEQYF. The CDR3 DNA follows: TGCGCCAGCAGCTGGGCCGGGGCGCCTGAGGAGCAGTACTTC. The complete variable domain, with remaining parts taken from reference TRBV5-1 and TRBJ2-7, reads KAGVTQTPRYLIKTRGQQVTLSCSPISGHRSVSWYQQTPGQGLQFLFEYFSETQRNKGNFPGRFSGRQFSNSRSEMNVSTLELGDSALYLCASSWAGAPEEQYFGPGTRLTVT.

About this clonotype itself: Germline is not matched at one junction end, which may reflect a read error. J is TRBJ2-2 and V is TRBV11-2; 10 bases align to TRBD1. The length of the CDR3 is 15 residues. Germline lookup yields CDR1 SGHAT and CDR2 FQNNGV. The CDR3 DNA follows: TGTGCCAGAAGCTTACCGGGACAGGGGACCGGGGAGCTGTTTTTT. Residues: CARSLPGQGTGELFF.